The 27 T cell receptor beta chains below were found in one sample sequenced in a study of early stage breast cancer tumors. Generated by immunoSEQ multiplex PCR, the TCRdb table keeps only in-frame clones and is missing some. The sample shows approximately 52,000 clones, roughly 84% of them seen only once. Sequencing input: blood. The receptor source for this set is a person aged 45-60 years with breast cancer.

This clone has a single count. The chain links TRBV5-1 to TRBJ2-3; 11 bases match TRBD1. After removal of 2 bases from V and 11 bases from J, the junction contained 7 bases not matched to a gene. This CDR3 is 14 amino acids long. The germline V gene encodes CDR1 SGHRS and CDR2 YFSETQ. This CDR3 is CASSLGTGGLLQYF. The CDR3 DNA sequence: TGCGCCAGCAGCTTAGGGACAGGGGGACTCTTGCAGTATTTT.

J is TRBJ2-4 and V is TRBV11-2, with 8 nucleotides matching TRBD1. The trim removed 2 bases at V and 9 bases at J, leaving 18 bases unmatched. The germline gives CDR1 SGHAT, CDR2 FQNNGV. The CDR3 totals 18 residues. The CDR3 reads CASSLFRRQGSGRGIQYF. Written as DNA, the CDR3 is TGTGCCAGCAGCTTATTTCGGAGACAGGGGTCCGGTCGGGGCATTCAGTACTTC. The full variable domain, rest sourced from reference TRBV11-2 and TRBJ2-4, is EAGVAQSPRYKIIEKRQSVAFWCNPISGHATLYWYQQILGQGPKLLIQFQNNGVVDDSQLPKDRFSAERLKGVDSTLKIQPAKLEDSAVYLCASSLFRRQGSGRGIQYFGAGTRLSVL.

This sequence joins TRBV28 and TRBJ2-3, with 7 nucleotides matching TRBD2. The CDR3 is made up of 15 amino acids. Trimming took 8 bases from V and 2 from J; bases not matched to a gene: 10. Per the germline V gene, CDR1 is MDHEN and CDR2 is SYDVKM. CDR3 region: CASWGAGFATDTQYF. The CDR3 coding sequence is TGTGCCAGCTGGGGAGCGGGGTTTGCCACAGATACGCAGTATTTT.

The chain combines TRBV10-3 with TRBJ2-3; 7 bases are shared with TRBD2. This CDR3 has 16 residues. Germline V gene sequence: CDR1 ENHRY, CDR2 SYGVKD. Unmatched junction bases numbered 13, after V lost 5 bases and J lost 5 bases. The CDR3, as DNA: TGTGCCATCAGTTCAACTAGCGCCGGTTTTGGAGATACGCAGTATTTT. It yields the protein CAISSTSAGFGDTQYF.

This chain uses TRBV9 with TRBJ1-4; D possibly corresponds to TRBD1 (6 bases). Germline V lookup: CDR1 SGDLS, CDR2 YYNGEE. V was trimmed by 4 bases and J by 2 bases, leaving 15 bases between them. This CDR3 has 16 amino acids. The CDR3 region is CASSYRPGGTNEKLFF. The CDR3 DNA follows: TGTGCCAGCAGCTACCGGCCCGGGGGCACTAATGAAAAACTGTTTTTT.

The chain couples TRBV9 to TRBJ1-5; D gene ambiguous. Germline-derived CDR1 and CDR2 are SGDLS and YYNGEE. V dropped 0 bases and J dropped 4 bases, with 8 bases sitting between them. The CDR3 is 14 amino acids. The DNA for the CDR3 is TGTGCCAGCAGCGTAGATAGCAGTAATCAGCCCCAGCATTTT. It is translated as CASSVDSSNQPQHF.

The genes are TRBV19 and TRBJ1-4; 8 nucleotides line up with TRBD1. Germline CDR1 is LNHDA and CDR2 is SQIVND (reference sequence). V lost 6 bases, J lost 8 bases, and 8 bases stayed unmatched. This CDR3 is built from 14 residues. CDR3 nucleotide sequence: TGTGCCAGTAGCAAGGACAGGGCGGGAGAAAAACTGTTTTTT. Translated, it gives CASSKDRAGEKLFF.

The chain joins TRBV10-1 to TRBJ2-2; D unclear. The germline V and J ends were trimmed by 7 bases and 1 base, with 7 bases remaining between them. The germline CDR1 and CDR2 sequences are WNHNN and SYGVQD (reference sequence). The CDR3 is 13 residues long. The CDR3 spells CASKQENTGELFF. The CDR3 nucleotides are TGCGCCAGCAAGCAGGAGAACACCGGGGAGCTGTTTTTT.

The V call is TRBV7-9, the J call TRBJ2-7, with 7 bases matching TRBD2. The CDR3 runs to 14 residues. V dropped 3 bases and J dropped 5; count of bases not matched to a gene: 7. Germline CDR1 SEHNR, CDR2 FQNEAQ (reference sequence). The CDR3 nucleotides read TGTGCCAGCAGCTTCGGGGGGTCGGCCCACGAGCAGTACTTC. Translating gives CASSFGGSAHEQYF.

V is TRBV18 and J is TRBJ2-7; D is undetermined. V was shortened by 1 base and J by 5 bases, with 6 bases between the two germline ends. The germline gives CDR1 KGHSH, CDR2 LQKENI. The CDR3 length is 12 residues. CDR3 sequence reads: CASSPLDNEQYF. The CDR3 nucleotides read TGTGCCAGCTCACCACTAGATAACGAGCAGTACTTC. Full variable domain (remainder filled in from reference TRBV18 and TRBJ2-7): NAGVMQNPRHLVRRRGQEARLRCSPMKGHSHVYWYRQLPEEGLKFMVYLQKENIIDESGMPKERFSAEFPKEGPSILRIQQVVRGDSAAYFCASSPLDNEQYFGPGTRLTVT.

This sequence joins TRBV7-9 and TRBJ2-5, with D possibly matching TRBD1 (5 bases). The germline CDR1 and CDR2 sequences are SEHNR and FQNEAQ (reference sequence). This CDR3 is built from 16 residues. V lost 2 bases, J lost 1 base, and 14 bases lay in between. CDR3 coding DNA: TGTGCCAGCAGCTTAAATCTGGCAGGGCCCCAAGAGACCCAGTACTTC. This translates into CASSLNLAGPQETQYF.

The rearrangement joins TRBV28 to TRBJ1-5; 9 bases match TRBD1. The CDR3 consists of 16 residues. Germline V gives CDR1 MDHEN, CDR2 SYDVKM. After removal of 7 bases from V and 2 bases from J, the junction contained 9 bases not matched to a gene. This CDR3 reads CASIEGTGLGNQPQHF. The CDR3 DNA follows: TGTGCCAGCATCGAGGGGACAGGGCTTGGCAATCAGCCCCAGCATTTT.

In DNA, the CDR3 is TGTGCCATCACGAGTGAGAGAACTAATGAAAAACTGTTTTTT. Protein product: CAITSERTNEKLFF. The chain employs TRBV5-8 and TRBJ1-4; D is ambiguous. This CDR3 is 14 amino acids long. From germline, CDR1 is SGHTS and CDR2 YDEGEE. The germline V and J ends were trimmed by 9 bases and 1 base, with 13 bases remaining between them.

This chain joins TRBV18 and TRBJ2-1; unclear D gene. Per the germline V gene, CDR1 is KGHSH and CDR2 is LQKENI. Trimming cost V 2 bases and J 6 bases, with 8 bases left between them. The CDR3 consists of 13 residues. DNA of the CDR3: TGTGCCAGCTCACCAAATCCCGGCAATGAGCAGTTCTTC. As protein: CASSPNPGNEQFF. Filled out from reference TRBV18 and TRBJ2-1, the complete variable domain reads NAGVMQNPRHLVRRRGQEARLRCSPMKGHSHVYWYRQLPEEGLKFMVYLQKENIIDESGMPKERFSAEFPKEGPSILRIQQVVRGDSAAYFCASSPNPGNEQFFGPGTRLTVL.

The CDR3: CASSFSDRKTYEQYF. The CDR3 DNA sequence: TGTGCCAGCAGCTTTTCTGATCGGAAAACCTACGAGCAGTACTTC. The rearrangement links TRBV7-9 to TRBJ2-7; D gene uncertain. CDR3 length: 15 residues. Germline V gene data show CDR1 as SEHNR and CDR2 as FQNEAQ (reference sequence). The V end lost 3 bases, the J end lost 2 bases, and 14 bases lay between the germline ends.

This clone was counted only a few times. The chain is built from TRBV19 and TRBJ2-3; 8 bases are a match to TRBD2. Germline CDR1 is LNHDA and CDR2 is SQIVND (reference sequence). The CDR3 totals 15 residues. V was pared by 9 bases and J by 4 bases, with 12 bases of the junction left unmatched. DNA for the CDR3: TGTGCCAGCGGCGAAGGAACGGGAGGGGCAGATACGCAGTATTTT. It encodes CASGEGTGGADTQYF.

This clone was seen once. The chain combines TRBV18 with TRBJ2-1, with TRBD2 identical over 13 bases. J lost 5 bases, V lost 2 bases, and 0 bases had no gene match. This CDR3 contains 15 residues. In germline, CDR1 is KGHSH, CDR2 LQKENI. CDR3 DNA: TGTGCCAGCTCACCAGGACTAGCGGGAGACAATGAGCAGTTCTTC. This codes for CASSPGLAGDNEQFF.

Written as DNA, the CDR3 is TGTGCCAGCAGCAGGCGGTGGGGGACCGGCACCGGGGAGCTGTTTTTT. As protein: CASSRRWGTGTGELFF. The chain employs TRBV5-5 and TRBJ2-2; TRBD1 or TRBD2 may be the D gene (5 bases each). The CDR3 is 16 residues long. Looked up from germline, CDR1 is SGHKS and CDR2 is YYEKEE (reference sequence). Trimming stripped 4 bases from V and 4 bases from J, with 17 bases between. Full variable domain (remainder filled in from reference TRBV5-5 and TRBJ2-2): DAGVTQSPTHLIKTRGQQVTLRCSPISGHKSVSWYQQVLGQGPQFIFQYYEKEERGRGNFPDRFSARQFPNYSSELNVNALLLGDSALYLCASSRRWGTGTGELFFGEGSRLTVL.

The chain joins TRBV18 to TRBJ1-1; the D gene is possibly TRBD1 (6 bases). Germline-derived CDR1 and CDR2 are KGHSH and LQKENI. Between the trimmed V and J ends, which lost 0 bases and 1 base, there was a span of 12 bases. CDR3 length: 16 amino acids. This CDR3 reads CASSPPYRVENTEAFF. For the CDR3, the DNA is TGTGCCAGCTCACCACCTTACAGGGTCGAGAACACTGAAGCTTTCTTT. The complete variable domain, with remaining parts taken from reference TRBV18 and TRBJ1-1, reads NAGVMQNPRHLVRRRGQEARLRCSPMKGHSHVYWYRQLPEEGLKFMVYLQKENIIDESGMPKERFSAEFPKEGPSILRIQQVVRGDSAAYFCASSPPYRVENTEAFFGQGTRLTVV.

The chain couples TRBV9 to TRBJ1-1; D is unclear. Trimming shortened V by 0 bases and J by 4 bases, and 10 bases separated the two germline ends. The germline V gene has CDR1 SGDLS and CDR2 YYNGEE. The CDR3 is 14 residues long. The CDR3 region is CASSVETTGTEAFF. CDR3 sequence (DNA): TGTGCCAGCAGCGTAGAAACGACTGGCACTGAAGCTTTCTTT. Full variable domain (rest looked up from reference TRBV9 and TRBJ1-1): DSGVTQTPKHLITATGQRVTLRCSPRSGDLSVYWYQQSLDQGLQFLIQYYNGEERAKGNILERFSAQQFPDLHSELNLSSLELGDSALYFCASSVETTGTEAFFGQGTRLTVV.

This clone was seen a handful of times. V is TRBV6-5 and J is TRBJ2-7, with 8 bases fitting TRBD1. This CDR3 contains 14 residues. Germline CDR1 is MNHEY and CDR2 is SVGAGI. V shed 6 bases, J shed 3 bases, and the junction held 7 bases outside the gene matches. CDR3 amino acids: CASRRQGSNYEQYF. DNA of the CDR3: TGTGCCAGCAGAAGACAGGGGAGTAACTACGAGCAGTACTTC.

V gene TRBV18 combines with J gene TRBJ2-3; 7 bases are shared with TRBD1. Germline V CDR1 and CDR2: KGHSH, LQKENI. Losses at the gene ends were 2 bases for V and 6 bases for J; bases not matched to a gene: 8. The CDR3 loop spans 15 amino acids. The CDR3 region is CASSPGLTGADTQYF. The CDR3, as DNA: TGTGCCAGCTCACCAGGTCTAACAGGGGCTGATACGCAGTATTTT.

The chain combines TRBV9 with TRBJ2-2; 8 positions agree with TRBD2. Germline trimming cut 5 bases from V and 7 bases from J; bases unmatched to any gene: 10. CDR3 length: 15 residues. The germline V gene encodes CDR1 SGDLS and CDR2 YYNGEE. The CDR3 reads CASRQGLGGFGELFF. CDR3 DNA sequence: TGTGCCAGCAGGCAGGGACTAGGAGGGTTCGGGGAGCTGTTTTTT. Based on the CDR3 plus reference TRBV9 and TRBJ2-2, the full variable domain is DSGVTQTPKHLITATGQRVTLRCSPRSGDLSVYWYQQSLDQGLQFLIQYYNGEERAKGNILERFSAQQFPDLHSELNLSSLELGDSALYFCASRQGLGGFGELFFGEGSRLTVL.

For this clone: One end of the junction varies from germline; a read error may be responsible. The CDR3 loop reads CASSLKAPVDYGYTF. CDR3 DNA sequence: TGTGCTAGCAGCTTAAAGGCACCAGTCGACTATGGCTACACCTTC. The chain joins TRBV7-7 to TRBJ1-2; D call uncertain. Per the germline V gene, CDR1 is SSHAT and CDR2 is FNYEAQ (reference sequence). The CDR3 length is 15 residues. The full variable domain, its missing parts supplied by reference TRBV7-7 and TRBJ1-2, is GAGVSQSPRYKVTKRGQDVTLRCDPISSHATLYWYQQALGQGPEFLTYFNYEAQPDKSGLPSDRFSAERPEGSISTLTIQRTEQRDSAMYRCASSLKAPVDYGYTFGSGTRLTVV.

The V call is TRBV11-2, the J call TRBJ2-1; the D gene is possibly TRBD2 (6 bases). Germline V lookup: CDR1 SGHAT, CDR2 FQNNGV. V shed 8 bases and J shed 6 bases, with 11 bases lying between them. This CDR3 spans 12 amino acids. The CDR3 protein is CASQFGGNEQFF. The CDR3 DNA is TGTGCCAGCCAGTTCGGGGGCAATGAGCAGTTCTTC.

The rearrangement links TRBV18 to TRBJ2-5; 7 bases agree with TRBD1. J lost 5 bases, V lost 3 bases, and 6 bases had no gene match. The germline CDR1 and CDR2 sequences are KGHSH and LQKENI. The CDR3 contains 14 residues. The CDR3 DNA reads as TGTGCCAGCTCACCTGGGACAGACGGGGAGACCCAGTACTTC. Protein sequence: CASSPGTDGETQYF.

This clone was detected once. The DNA for the CDR3 is TGTGCCAGCTCACCAGCTTGGGCGGACAATGAGCAGTTCTTC. Translating it yields CASSPAWADNEQFF. This chain links TRBV18 with TRBJ2-1; D not resolved. In germline, CDR1 is KGHSH, CDR2 LQKENI. This CDR3 spans 14 amino acids. V was cut by 2 bases and J by 5 bases, with 10 bases left in between.